The present T cell receptor (beta chain) was sequenced within a study of blood T cell repertoires in COVID-19. The CDR3 has 15 amino acids. Trimming removed 0 bases at V and 2 bases at J, with 9 bases between. Germline V CDR1 and CDR2: WNHNN, SYGVQD (reference sequence). The data were produced by immunoSEQ multiplex PCR, yet TCRdb's version contains in-frame clones alone and is incomplete. The sample lists 60,000 to 65,000 clones; roughly 80% were seen once. V and J are TRBV10-1 and TRBJ2-3, with a possible D match to TRBD2 (6 bases). The clonotype comes from a man between 45 and 60 years old with COVID-19, enrolled during active disease. The sample was peripheral blood. CDR3 loop: CASSESRTTTDTQYF. DNA of the CDR3: TGCGCCAGCAGTGAGTCTAGGACTACCACAGATACGCAGTATTTT.